This T cell receptor (beta chain) comes out of a study of blood T cell repertoires in COVID-19. Study-level background: Collection of acute and convalescent COVID-19 samples took place in the United States, Italy and Spain. T cells, B-cell-depleted T cells, or PBMCs provided the cDNA or gDNA that served as material.

V shed 2 bases, J shed 2 bases, and the junction held 9 bases outside the gene matches. In germline, CDR1 is LNHDA, CDR2 SQIVND (reference sequence). The CDR3 has 18 amino acids. Per the original data handling: Amplification with reference gene primers provided the estimates of nucleated cell counts. Data came from immunoSEQ multiplex PCR; TCRdb stores just in-frame clones and leaves some out. The V and J calls and clone size were taken over from that table, and D and trimming were inferred from the DNA. The sample includes around 30,000 clones, 85% seen only once; the top ten take less than 9.5%. This clone has only a few counts.

Input material: peripheral blood. This sequence joins TRBV19 and TRBJ2-1, with 10 bases identical to TRBD1. The receptor was isolated from a human donor in a cohort sampled during active COVID-19. CDR3 in amino acids: CASSISGTGVLPYNEQFF. The CDR3 DNA follows: TGTGCCAGTAGTATAAGCGGGACAGGGGTTCTACCCTACAATGAGCAGTTCTTC. The whole variable domain, remainder taken from reference TRBV19 and TRBJ2-1, is DGGITQSPKYLFRKEGQNVTLSCEQNLNHDAMYWYRQDPGQGLRLIYYSQIVNDFQKGDIAEGYSVSREKKESFPLTVTSAQKNPTAFYLCASSISGTGVLPYNEQFFGPGTRLTVL.